This T cell receptor beta chain emerged from a study of OX40 agonist ivuxolimab in advanced cancers. Study-wide context: Ivuxolimab was a fully human IgG2 agonistic monoclonal antibody targeting the costimulatory receptor OX40 (CD134). Of the roughly 52 dose-escalation patients, hepatocellular carcinoma was present in about 20, melanoma in around 15, renal cell carcinoma in 9 and head and neck cancer in 9. The paper covers the monotherapy dose-escalation part of the phase I ivuxolimab trial, which included N of about 50 patients. Partial responses occurred in three dose-escalation patients, of whom one had hepatocellular carcinoma and two had cutaneous melanoma. Intravenous ivuxolimab was administered to patients every 2 weeks at six dose levels: 0.01, 0.1, 0.3, 1.5, 3 and 10 mg/kg. The point of sequencing TCRbeta in the periphery was to test whether ivuxolimab changed TCR sequence diversity and drove clonal T-cell expansion. Prior anti-PD-1, anti-PD-L1 or anti-CTLA-4 therapy was permitted, and 40% to 50% of dose-escalation patients had received checkpoint inhibitors. In the dose-escalation cohort, approximately 82% of patients were male, and the mean age was around 60 years with a range of roughly 23 to 79. Broader findings and caveats from the paper: Low levels of normalized T-cell clonal expansion were also seen in some patients who did not respond. At doses of 0.1 to 3.0 mg/kg, clonal expansion of both CD4+ and CD8+ blood T cells was observed from baseline to week 6. Antigen specificity was not determined for the clonally expanded peripheral T cells. After ivuxolimab, CD8+ T cells had more expanded clones than CD4+ T cells on average. In partial responders in the 0.1-3.0 mg/kg groups, normalized peripheral clonal expansion was found to be among the lowest, especially among CD8+ T cells.

Patients with a history of autoimmune disease or receiving systemic immunosuppression were excluded from the trial. Peripheral blood for TCR sequencing was collected from all dose cohorts at baseline, on cycle 4 day 1, and on cycle 7 day 1. Samples came from an open-label, multicenter, first-in-human phase I dose-escalation trial of ivuxolimab. Adults with locally advanced or metastatic melanoma, renal cell carcinoma, hepatocellular carcinoma or head and neck squamous cell carcinoma were enrolled in the trial. CD4+ and CD8+ T cells were sorted separately from peripheral blood before TCR sequencing. About this clone itself: The antigen it recognizes is unknown. Per-base qualities were not stored, and no clone one base away is much larger.

Genomic DNA was isolated from the sorted cells so that the TCRbeta CDR3 region could be sequenced. The immunoSEQ Assay was used to sequence the TCRbeta CDR3 regions. Drawn from immuneACCESS, this table holds only the in-frame rearrangements with V and J called that TCRdb kept. Clones are partly lost; checked studies trace under half to an unresolved V gene and leave the rest unexplained. In this sample the table shows 100,000 or so clones, 86% of which occur a single time. The ten largest make up roughly 5% of the sample. V drops 3 bases and J drops 7 bases, leaving 13 bases in between. Taken from cysteine to phenylalanine, the CDR3 has 13 residues. Here the CDR3 DNA is all that survives: 39 bases in frame from base 1. The germline V gene gives CDR1 as SQVTM and CDR2 as ANQGSEA.

The chain is made from TRBV29-1 and TRBJ2-1; TRBD1 is a possible D gene, resting on 5 matching bases. The specimen comprised CD4+ or CD8+ T cells sorted from blood, sampled in a trial of the OX40 agonist ivuxolimab. This clonotype was sampled from an adult with an advanced solid tumor such as melanoma, head and neck, liver or kidney cancer. The sequenced DNA is TGCAGCGTTGATTTCGGACAAGGGAATGAGCAGTTCTTC. Translated, it gives CSVDFGQGNEQFF.